The 24 T cell receptor beta chains below were found in one sample sequenced in a study of CD8+CD57+ T cells in acquired aplastic anemia. Selection for sequencing was limited to patients who had shown CD8+CD57+ cell expansion by flow cytometry. The TCR beta profiling, which covered VDJ combination and CDR3 sequence, was carried out using genomic DNA as the template. TCRdb reanalysed the reads using MiXCR and keeps one entry per CDR3 protein. This sample has roughly 200,000 distinct CDR3 sequences, with more than 55% found just once. Sequenced: sorted CD4+, CD8+, or CD8+CD57+ T cells (not recorded which) from PBMCs. Receptors originate from a human donor with aplastic anemia.

This clonotype was detected ten times or more. This chain uses TRBV10-3 with TRBJ2-1, with 13 bases aligning to TRBD2. This CDR3 has 14 amino acids. Germline CDR1 and CDR2: ENHRY and SYGVKD. Trimming took 8 bases from V and 4 from J; bases not matched to a gene: 2. The CDR3 here is CAIAGLAGYNEQFF. The CDR3 nucleotides read TGTGCCATCGCGGGACTAGCGGGGTACAATGAGCAGTTCTTC.

Regarding this clonotype: This clone may be a read error of a much larger clone one base away. V and J are TRBV7-2 and TRBJ2-1; 16 bases are shared with TRBD2. The CDR3 contains 18 residues. Germline CDR1 is SGHTA and CDR2 is FQGNSA. DNA of the CDR3: TGTGCCTGCAGCCCGGGGACTAGCGGGGGGGCCGGATACAATGAGCAGTTCTTC. Protein product: CACSPGTSGGAGYNEQFF.

V gene TRBV10-1 combines with J gene TRBJ1-3, with 7 nucleotides matching TRBD1. The CDR3 has 14 amino acids. Trimming at V came to 0 bases and at J to 5 bases, leaving 1 base not matched to a gene. From germline, CDR1 is WNHNN and CDR2 SYGVQD (reference sequence). The CDR3 loop is CASSESTGRNTIYF. CDR3 DNA sequence: TGCGCCAGCAGTGAGTCGACAGGGAGAAACACCATATATTTT.

This chain connects TRBV7-3 to TRBJ1-2, with unresolved D. V lost 3 bases and J 4 bases, leaving 12 bases between the germline ends. Germline V gene lookup returns CDR1 SGHTA and CDR2 FQGTGA. This CDR3 has 14 amino acids. The CDR3 DNA sequence: TGTGCCAGCAGCTTGCCGGGCGGAGCCTATGGCTACACCTTC. It encodes CASSLPGGAYGYTF. The whole variable domain, filled in from reference TRBV7-3 and TRBJ1-2, reads GAGVSQTPSNKVTEKGKYVELRCDPISGHTALYWYRQSLGQGPEFLIYFQGTGAADDSGLPNDRFFAVRPEGSVSTLKIQRTERGDSAVYLCASSLPGGAYGYTFGSGTRLTVV.

The chain is built from TRBV4-3 and TRBJ1-1; weak D call: TRBD1 (5 bases). V was shortened by 0 bases and J by 0 bases, with 8 bases between the two germline ends. The CDR3 is 15 amino acids. CDR1 and CDR2 (germline): LGHNA, YSLEER. In DNA, the CDR3 is TGCGCCAGCAGCCAAGATCGGACATTGAACACTGAAGCTTTCTTT. It is translated as CASSQDRTLNTEAFF.

V is TRBV25-1 and J is TRBJ1-6, with D perhaps matching TRBD1 (6 bases). This CDR3 has 14 amino acids. Deletions cut 3 bases from V and 5 bases from J, with 8 bases between. Looked up from germline, CDR1 is MGHDK and CDR2 is SYGVNS. The DNA of the CDR3 is TGTGCCAGCAGTGAGGGGGGCGATAATTCACCCCTCCACTTT. Translation gives CASSEGGDNSPLHF.

This clonotype was recorded at least ten times. The chain carries TRBV9 and TRBJ2-7; TRBD1 matches at 9 bases. The germline CDR1 and CDR2 sequences are SGDLS and YYNGEE. V shed 0 bases and J 2 bases; nucleotides not matched to a gene: 9. This CDR3 has 17 residues. The CDR3 nucleotides are TGTGCCAGCAGCGTAGGGTGGGACAGGGATGCTACCTACGAGCAGTACTTC. Translating gives CASSVGWDRDATYEQYF.

The genes are TRBV7-9 and TRBJ1-1, with TRBD1 matching 10 bases. Germline V gene lookup returns CDR1 SEHNR and CDR2 FQNEAQ (reference sequence). V shed 11 bases and J 1 base; nucleotides not matched to a gene: 1. The CDR3 runs 12 residues. In DNA, the CDR3 is TGTGCCGGGGACAGGGGGAACACTGAAGCTTTCTTT. Its translation is CAGDRGNTEAFF.

The V and J genes are TRBV2 and TRBJ2-2; 9 bases agree with TRBD2. Germline V gives CDR1 SNHLY, CDR2 FYNNEI. CDR3 size: 14 residues. Germline trimming cut 6 bases from V and 6 bases from J; bases unmatched to any gene: 5. Here the CDR3 reads CASRSGGTPGELFF. Here the CDR3 DNA reads TGTGCCAGCAGGAGCGGGGGGACGCCCGGGGAGCTGTTTTTT.

Comments on this clonotype: A read error may explain this, as a much larger clone is one base away. This CDR3 is missing its conserved last phenylalanine or tryptophan, likely due to a read error. The chain has TRBV6-1 and TRBJ2-1, with D tentatively TRBD1 (6 bases). CDR3 size: 15 residues. From germline, CDR1 is MNHNS and CDR2 SASEGT. Trimming removed 3 bases from V and 4 bases from J, with 13 bases in between. CDR3 sequence: CASSETDRTYNEQFL. The CDR3 DNA sequence: TGTGCCAGCAGTGAGACCGACAGGACTTACAATGAGCAGTTCCTC.

The V and J genes are TRBV5-1 and TRBJ2-1; 7 nucleotides line up with TRBD2. Looked up from germline, CDR1 is SGHRS and CDR2 is YFSETQ. The CDR3 has 16 amino acids. Trimming took 1 base from V and 2 from J; bases not matched to a gene: 6. The CDR3 DNA sequence: TGCGCCAGCAGCTTGTCGGCTAGCGGAACCTACAATGAGCAGTTCTTC. Its translation: CASSLSASGTYNEQFF.

The chain couples TRBV20-1 to TRBJ2-3; D gene ambiguous. The CDR3 sequence is 16 residues long. The germline V and J ends were trimmed by 5 bases and 4 bases, with 22 bases remaining between them. Germline loops: CDR1 DFQATT, CDR2 SNEGSKA (reference sequence). The CDR3 is CSALPPLVSLADTQYF. CDR3 nucleotide sequence: TGCAGTGCTCTCCCACCCTTAGTCTCGCTCGCAGATACGCAGTATTTT.

V usage is TRBV7-9 and J usage is TRBJ2-3; D gene uncertain. The CDR3 loop spans 14 amino acids. The germline gives CDR1 SEHNR, CDR2 FQNEAQ (reference sequence). V lost 4 bases, J lost 6 bases, and 14 bases lay in between. Here the CDR3 reads CASSSPLHGDTQYF. The CDR3, as DNA: TGTGCCAGCAGCTCGCCCCTGCACGGGGATACGCAGTATTTT.

This clonotype was counted a single time. CDR3 in DNA: TGTGCCACCAGCAGAGATGGATTAGTTGGGAGTGAAAGCTCAGATACGCAGTATTTT. Translated, it gives CATSRDGLVGSESSDTQYF. The chain joins TRBV15 to TRBJ2-3; tentative D call: TRBD2 (5 bases). With 0 bases removed from V and 4 bases from J, the gap between germline ends came to 23 bases. The CDR3 consists of 19 residues. From germline, CDR1 is LNHNV and CDR2 YYDKDF (reference sequence).

This clonotype ranks as medium-sized. V is TRBV12-3 or TRBV12-4 and J is TRBJ2-7; 7 nucleotides align to TRBD2. V lost 1 base to trimming and J lost 7 bases; unmatched junction nucleotides: 16. There are 17 residues in the CDR3. DNA of the CDR3: TGTGCCAGCAGTTTAGTTTGGGGCGGGGGTGCTGCTGGGGAGCAGTACTTC. Translated, it gives CASSLVWGGGAAGEQYF.

Only one count was recorded for this clonotype. V usage is TRBV6-1 and J usage is TRBJ1-1; no firm D call. The CDR3 has 16 residues. Per germline, CDR1 MNHNS and CDR2 SASEGT. V dropped 3 bases and J dropped 1 base, with 15 bases sitting between them. CDR3 sequence (DNA): TGTGCCAGCAGTGATAGTAGTCCGATCAAGAACACTGAAGCTTTCTTT. It encodes CASSDSSPIKNTEAFF.

The chain joins TRBV7-9 to TRBJ2-7, with 7 nucleotides matching TRBD2. The length of the CDR3 is 16 residues. The V and J ends lost 5 bases and 2 bases, in that order; junction bases with no gene match: 12. Germline loops: CDR1 SEHNR, CDR2 FQNEAQ (reference sequence). The chain's CDR3 is CASSPGLGGGTYEQYF. CDR3 sequence (DNA): TGTGCCAGCAGCCCAGGACTTGGGGGAGGGACCTACGAGCAGTACTTC.

In its sample, this clonotype was seen a few times. In nucleotides, the CDR3 is TGTGCCAGCACCGGGACAGGGTTAAATGAAAAACTGTTTTTT. This sequence encodes CASTGTGLNEKLFF. The chain joins TRBV2 to TRBJ1-4; TRBD1 matches 9 bases. Germline CDR1 is SNHLY and CDR2 is FYNNEI. The CDR3 has 14 amino acids. V lost 7 bases and J lost 5; bases outside the gene matches: 5.

The V call is TRBV10-3, the J call TRBJ2-7; unclear D gene. Trimming pared 0 bases from V and 1 base from J, leaving 7 bases between. CDR3 size: 14 residues. Germline V CDR1 and CDR2: ENHRY, SYGVKD. For the CDR3, the DNA is TGTGCCATCAGTGAGTCTCGCCAGTCCTACGAGCAGTACTTC. It yields the protein CAISESRQSYEQYF.

A remark on this clonotype: One end of the junction does not line up with germline, which may come from a read error. The rearrangement links TRBV24-1 to TRBJ2-5, with 7 nucleotides matching TRBD2. This CDR3 has 15 residues. Germline assignment: CDR1 KGHDR and CDR2 SFDVKD. The CDR3 reads CATRDLSRDYETQYF. The CDR3 DNA reads TGTGCCACCAGGGATTTAAGTCGGGACTATGAGACCCAGTACTTC.

The rearrangement uses TRBV15 and TRBJ2-7, with 10 bases matching TRBD1. Germline-derived CDR1 and CDR2 are LNHNV and YYDKDF (reference sequence). This CDR3 has 15 amino acids. Trimming cost V 3 bases and J 4 bases; bases outside gene matches: 6. CDR3 protein: CATSSDRGQNYEQYF. The CDR3 bases are TGTGCCACCAGCAGCGACAGGGGGCAAAATTACGAGCAGTACTTC.

V is TRBV2 and J is TRBJ1-1; 7 bases are a match to TRBD1. The CDR3 is 14 residues long. Germline V gene data show CDR1 as SNHLY and CDR2 as FYNNEI. With V trimmed by 6 bases and J by 5 bases, 9 bases remained unmatched. The DNA for the CDR3 is TGTGCCAGCAGCCGCTTAGGGGGCGATACTGAAGCTTTCTTT. Protein sequence: CASSRLGGDTEAFF.

The chain links TRBV2 to TRBJ1-5; 8 nucleotides align to TRBD1. CDR1 is SNHLY, CDR2 FYNNEI, per germline. With 6 bases clipped from V and 7 bases from J, the junction kept 8 bases outside the gene matches. The CDR3 length is 14 residues. The CDR3 DNA follows: TGTGCCAGCAGGGCTACAGGGGGAAGACAGCCCCAGCATTTT. This codes for CASRATGGRQPQHF.

V usage is TRBV7-3 and J usage is TRBJ1-2, with TRBD1 matching 10 bases. Germline CDR1 is SGHTA and CDR2 is FQGTGA. The CDR3 sequence is 17 residues long. Trimming at V came to 2 bases and at J to 7 bases, leaving 13 bases not matched to a gene. The CDR3 DNA follows: TGTGCCAGCAGCTTAGCGCCTCGACAGGGGGCGATACGTGGCTACACCTTC. This sequence encodes CASSLAPRQGAIRGYTF.